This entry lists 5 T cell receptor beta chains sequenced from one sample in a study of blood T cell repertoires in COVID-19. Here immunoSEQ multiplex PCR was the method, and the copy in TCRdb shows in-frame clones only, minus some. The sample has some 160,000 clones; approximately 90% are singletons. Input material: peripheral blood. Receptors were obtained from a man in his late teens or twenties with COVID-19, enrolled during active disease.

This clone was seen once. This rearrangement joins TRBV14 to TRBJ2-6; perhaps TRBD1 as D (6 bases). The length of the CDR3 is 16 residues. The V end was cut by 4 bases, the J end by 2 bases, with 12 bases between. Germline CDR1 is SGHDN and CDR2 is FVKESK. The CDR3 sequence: CASSRYRVTGANVLTF. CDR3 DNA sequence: TGTGCCAGCAGCCGTTACAGGGTGACTGGGGCCAACGTCCTGACTTTC.

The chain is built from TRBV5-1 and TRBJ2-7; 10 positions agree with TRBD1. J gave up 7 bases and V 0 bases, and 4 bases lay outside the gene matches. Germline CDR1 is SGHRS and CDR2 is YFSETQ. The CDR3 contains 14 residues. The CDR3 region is CASSLDGQGDEQYF. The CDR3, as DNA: TGCGCCAGCAGCTTGGATGGACAGGGGGATGAGCAGTACTTC.

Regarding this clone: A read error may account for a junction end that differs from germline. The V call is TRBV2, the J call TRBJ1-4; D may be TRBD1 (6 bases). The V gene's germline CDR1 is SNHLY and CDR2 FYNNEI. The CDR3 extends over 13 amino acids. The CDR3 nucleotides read TGTGCCGGCCTAGGGACACAGAATGAAAAACTGCTTTTT. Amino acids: CAGLGTQNEKLLF.

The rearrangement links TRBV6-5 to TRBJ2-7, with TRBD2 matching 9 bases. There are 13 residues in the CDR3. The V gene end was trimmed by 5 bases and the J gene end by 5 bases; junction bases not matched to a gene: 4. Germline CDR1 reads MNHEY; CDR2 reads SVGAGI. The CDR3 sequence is CASSLLAGNEQYF. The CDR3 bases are TGTGCCAGCAGTCTCCTAGCGGGAAACGAGCAGTACTTC.

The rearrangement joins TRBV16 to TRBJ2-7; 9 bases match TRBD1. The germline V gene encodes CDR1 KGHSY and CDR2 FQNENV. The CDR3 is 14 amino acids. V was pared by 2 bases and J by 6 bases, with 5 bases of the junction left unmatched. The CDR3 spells CASSQTGGEVEQYF. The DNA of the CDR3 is TGTGCCAGCAGCCAAACAGGGGGCGAGGTCGAGCAGTACTTC. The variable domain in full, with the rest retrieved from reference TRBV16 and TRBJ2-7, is GEEVAQTPKHLVRGEGQKAKLYCAPIKGHSYVFWYQQVLKNEFKFLISFQNENVFDETGMPKERFSAKCLPNSPCSLEIQATKLEDSAVYFCASSQTGGEVEQYFGPGTRLTVT.